This TCR beta chain stems from a study of response to subunit inactivated influenza vaccine. Study-level findings and limits: Authors suggested few new T cells are recruited by each seasonal influenza vaccination.

Each CDR3 protein is one row after TCRdb ran MiXCR on the RT-PCR reads. The sample yields a few hundred thousand distinct CDR3 sequences, 9.5% to 15% seen once. This CDR3 comprises 14 residues. Germline V lookup: CDR1 LNHNV, CDR2 YYDKDF (reference sequence). Trimming took 4 bases from V and 5 from J; bases not matched to a gene: 7. Concerning this clonotype itself: As yet, its antigen is unknown.

The receptor's source is a man in his forties or fifties who received an inactivated influenza vaccine. The rearrangement joins TRBV15 to TRBJ1-1; 7 nucleotides match TRBD1. Sequencing was performed on non-naive T cells sorted from PBMCs, taken approximately 15 days before vaccination. CDR3 residues: CATSIQGGGTEAFF. The CDR3 DNA reads TGTGCCACCAGCATCCAGGGGGGTGGTACTGAAGCTTTCTTT.